This is a list of T cell receptor beta chains from one sample in a study of tumor-infiltrating lymphocytes in localized non-small cell lung cancer. Profiling relied on immunoSEQ multiplex PCR, and the TCRdb table lists in-frame clones only, not all of them. The profile shows 17,000 or so clones, less than 80% of them singletons. Sequencing was performed on lung tumor tissue. All receptors derive from a human donor with non-small cell lung cancer. Each CDR3 is given with its conserved first and last residue. D genes are given only for firm matches. The size entry is marked missing in some rows and otherwise reads once, few, many or a size class.

j_call d_call v_call cdr3_length clone_size cdr3_nt cdr3_aa
TRBJ1-2 - TRBV7-2 17 - TGTGCCAGCAGCTTCAAAGCGAACCCTCGGGAAAACTATGGCTACACCTTC CASSFKANPRENYGYTF
TRBJ2-5 TRBD2 TRBV5-4 17 - TGTGCCAGCAACCAGACTAGCGGGAGGGGAGGGCGAGAGACCCAGTACTTC CASNQTSGRGGRETQYF
TRBJ1-5 - TRBV2 15 - TGTGCCAGCAGTTGGGCCTCGTTAGGCAATCAGCCCCAGCATTTT CASSWASLGNQPQHF
TRBJ1-5 - TRBV30 14 - TGTGCCTGGAGGCACGGGCAGAGCAATCAGCCCCAGCATTTT CAWRHGQSNQPQHF
TRBJ2-3 - TRBV7-7 15 - TGTGCTAGCAGCCCACACCCGACACTCACAGATACGCAGTATTTT CASSPHPTLTDTQYF
TRBJ2-1 TRBD2 TRBV4-2 15 - TGTGCCAGCAGCCTCAGACTAGCAATATCCAATGAGCAGTTCTTC CASSLRLAISNEQFF
TRBJ2-6 - TRBV2 16 - TGTGCCAGCTTAAGGGACCAGATGCCTGGGGCCAACGTCCTGACTTTC CASLRDQMPGANVLTF
TRBJ1-1 - TRBV2 14 once TGTGCCAGCACCGACGATATCGGGTGGGCTGAAGCTTTCTTT CASTDDIGWAEAFF
TRBJ1-6 TRBD1 TRBV5-1 16 few TGCGCCAGCAGCTTAACTCTGGGACAGGGTAATTCACCCCTCCACTTT CASSLTLGQGNSPLHF
TRBJ2-4 - TRBV28 15 - TGTGCCAGCAGTTTAAGGTGGACCGCCAAAAACATTCAGTACTTC CASSLRWTAKNIQYF
TRBJ2-1 TRBD2 TRBV5-1 14 - TGCGCCAGCAGCTTTGAAGCGGGGTACAATGAGCAGTTCTTC CASSFEAGYNEQFF
TRBJ2-1 - TRBV11-1 15 - TGTGCCAGCAGCCCTACTATCTCTCTAAGCGGTGAGCAGTTCTTC CASSPTISLSGEQFF
TRBJ2-1 TRBD2 TRBV4-1 17 - TGCGCCAGCAGCTACGGAACTCGGGCGGGAGGTCCGGATGAGCAGTTCTTC CASSYGTRAGGPDEQFF
TRBJ2-7 TRBD2 TRBV30 17 - TGTGCCTGGAGTTCGTCAGCGGGAGGGCCCAGTTTCTACGAGCAGTACTTC CAWSSSAGGPSFYEQYF
TRBJ2-1 - TRBV2 13 - TGTGCCAGCAGTGAACCGGTTTACAATGAGCAGTTCTTC CASSEPVYNEQFF
TRBJ2-1 - TRBV5-4 14 - TGTGCCAGCAGCTTGACGGGAGTGGGGAATGAGCAGTTCTTC CASSLTGVGNEQFF
TRBJ2-1 TRBD1 TRBV19 14 - TGTGCCAGTAGCCTTACAGGGGACCACAATGAGCAGTTCTTC CASSLTGDHNEQFF
TRBJ2-3 TRBD2 TRBV5-1 15 few TGCGCCAGCAGCTTGAAACTAGCGGGAGCAGATACGCAGTATTTT CASSLKLAGADTQYF
TRBJ2-3 TRBD2 TRBV23-1 14 - TGCGCCAGCAGTTCTAGCGGGAGTACAGATACGCAGTATTTT CASSSSGSTDTQYF
TRBJ2-1 - TRBV4-3 13 - TGCGCCAGCGCAAGCGCTCCGATGGGTGAGCAGTTCTTC CASASAPMGEQFF
TRBJ2-1 - TRBV27 12 - TGTGCCAGCAGTTTAGACTGGAATGAGCAGTTCTTC CASSLDWNEQFF
TRBJ2-1 TRBD2 TRBV28 18 - TGTGCCAGCAGTCTCGGACTAGCGGACCGGAGCTCCTACAATGAGCAGTTCTTC CASSLGLADRSSYNEQFF
TRBJ2-6 - TRBV19 14 - TGTGCCAGTACCCCAGGGTCTGGGGCCAACGTCCTGACTTTC CASTPGSGANVLTF
TRBJ2-3 TRBD2 TRBV10-1 15 - TGCGCCAGCAGCAGGGGACTAGGGGCAACAGATACGCAGTATTTT CASSRGLGATDTQYF
TRBJ1-1 - TRBV5-1 14 - TGCGCCAGCAGCTCTTTGAACTCGAACACTGAAGCTTTCTTT CASSSLNSNTEAFF
TRBJ2-5 - TRBV6-5 11 - TGTGCCAGCAGGGGGCTATTGACCCAGTACTTC CASRGLLTQYF
TRBJ2-3 TRBD2 TRBV29-1 16 - TGCAGCGTTCACGGGGTTAGCGGGAGAAGTACAGATACGCAGTATTTT CSVHGVSGRSTDTQYF
TRBJ2-7 - TRBV9 15 - TGTGCCAGCAGCGCCCTCGGGGACCCCACCTACGAGCAGTACTTC CASSALGDPTYEQYF
TRBJ2-3 TRBD2 TRBV5-1 15 - TGCGCCAGCAGCCCGACTAGCGGGAGCACAGATACGCAGTATTTT CASSPTSGSTDTQYF
TRBJ2-3 TRBD2 TRBV14 17 - TGTGCCAGCAGCCAAGATGTCAGGCGGGAGGGACGAGATACGCAGTATTTT CASSQDVRREGRDTQYF
TRBJ1-5 - TRBV7-2 14 - TGTGCCAGCAGCTCCATTGGTAGAAGCGGTCCCCAGCATTTT CASSSIGRSGPQHF
TRBJ2-1 TRBD2 TRBV5-1 15 - TGCGCCAGCAGCCGGAGCGGGAGGGCGGACAATGAGCAGTTCTTC CASSRSGRADNEQFF
TRBJ2-3 - TRBV2 14 - TGTGCCAGCAGTGGAACCCCACTGGGAGATACGCAGTATTTT CASSGTPLGDTQYF
TRBJ2-7 - TRBV4-1 15 - TGCGCCAGCAGCCAAGATAATGCTGTCTCCTACGAGCAGTACTTC CASSQDNAVSYEQYF
TRBJ2-3 - TRBV4-2 14 few TGTGCCAGCAGCCAAGATCTAGTGTCAGATACGCAGTATTTT CASSQDLVSDTQYF
TRBJ2-3 - TRBV9 13 - TGTGCCAGCAGCGTCAGTTTAGTGGATACGCAGTATTTT CASSVSLVDTQYF
TRBJ1-2 - TRBV6-5 11 - TGTGCCAGCAGATCAGAGGTTGGCTACACCTTC CASRSEVGYTF
TRBJ1-2 TRBD1 TRBV6-6 13 - TGTGCCAGCAGTCGGGACAGGGGCTATGGCTACACCTTC CASSRDRGYGYTF
TRBJ2-7 - TRBV18 12 - TGTGCCAGCTCACCACGGAGCTACGAGCAGTACTTC CASSPRSYEQYF
TRBJ2-7 - TRBV13 13 - TGTGCCAGCAGCCCACGGAGCTCCTACGAGCAGTACTTC CASSPRSSYEQYF